This is a list of T cell receptor beta chains from one sample in a study of T-cell memory formation after mild COVID-19. TCRdb re-called the 5' RACE reads through MiXCR, storing one row per CDR3 protein. This sample has 150,000 to 200,000 distinct CDR3 sequences; about 28% occur once, and the top ten carry about 12%. Sequencing was done on a sample of PBMCs or a T cell subset sorted from them (not recorded which). Receptors originate from an adult woman who had mild COVID-19 (a few samples of this study predate the infection). Cell type and time point are not known. The CDR3 runs from the conserved cysteine through the conserved F or W. Fields, in order: D gene, clone size, V gene, J gene, CDR3 length, CDR3 protein, CDR3 DNA. A D gene is named only where the DNA matches it firmly. Clone size is given for some rows only: seen once, a few or many times, or a class if the clone is expanded.

>NA|NA|TRBV5-1|TRBJ1-6|14
CASSMDSYNSPLHF
TGCGCCAGCAGCATGGATAGCTATAATTCACCCCTCCACTTT
>NA|NA|TRBV7-2|TRBJ1-2|13
CASSLGRFYGYTF
TGTGCCAGCAGCTTAGGTAGATTCTATGGCTACACCTTC
>NA|NA|TRBV7-8|TRBJ2-1|19
CASSPLTRLSFFERDEQFF
TGTGCCAGCAGCCCACTTACCCGACTTAGCTTCTTTGAGAGGGACGAGCAGTTCTTC
>TRBD1|NA|TRBV7-9|TRBJ1-5|16
CASSLAPTGGNQPQHF
TGTGCCAGCAGCTTAGCGCCGACAGGGGGCAATCAGCCCCAGCATTTT
>NA|NA|TRBV5-5|TRBJ2-6|15
CASSLEGNGANVLTF
TGTGCCAGCAGCTTGGAAGGGAACGGGGCCAACGTCCTGACTTTC
>TRBD1|NA|TRBV5-6|TRBJ1-2|15
CASSLGGRGLDGYTF
TGTGCCAGCAGCTTGGGCGGCAGGGGGCTCGATGGCTACACCTTC
>TRBD2|few|TRBV11-2|TRBJ2-5|18
CASSLAPGLAGAQETQYF
TGTGCCAGCAGCTTAGCCCCGGGACTAGCGGGGGCGCAAGAGACCCAGTACTTC
>TRBD2|NA|TRBV20-1|TRBJ2-1|16
CSARASGGSAYNEQFF
TGCAGTGCTAGAGCTAGCGGGGGGTCGGCCTACAATGAGCAGTTCTTC
>NA|few|TRBV15|TRBJ2-5|14
CATSRVAEGETQYF
TGTGCCACCAGCAGAGTAGCGGAGGGGGAGACCCAGTACTTC
>TRBD2|NA|TRBV3-1|TRBJ2-4|15
CASSLQAGGRNIQYF
TGTGCCAGCAGCCTGCAGGCGGGGGGAAGAAACATTCAGTACTTC
>NA|few|TRBV30|TRBJ1-5|12
CAWTVGNQPQHF
TGTGCCTGGACCGTAGGTAATCAGCCCCAGCATTTT
>NA|few|TRBV12-3/TRBV12-4|TRBJ2-7|14
CASSLEGISYEQYF
TGTGCCAGCAGTTTAGAGGGGATCTCCTACGAGCAGTACTTC
>NA|NA|TRBV5-4|TRBJ2-4|15
CASSFGRTAKNIQYF
TGTGCCAGCAGCTTTGGGAGGACGGCCAAAAACATTCAGTACTTC
>NA|many|TRBV11-2|TRBJ1-1|12
CASSFSDREAFF
TGTGCCAGCAGCTTCAGTGACAGGGAAGCTTTCTTT
>NA|few|TRBV29-1|TRBJ2-7|19
CSVEVLRDYPGHYSYEQYF
TGCAGCGTTGAAGTGTTACGTGATTACCCGGGACACTACTCCTACGAGCAGTACTTC
>NA|NA|TRBV9|TRBJ1-6|16
CASSPMVGSYNSPLHF
TGTGCCAGCAGCCCAATGGTGGGCTCCTATAATTCACCCCTCCACTTT
>NA|NA|TRBV29-1|TRBJ2-7|12
CSVRSAGYEQYF
TGCAGCGTTCGTTCAGCGGGCTACGAGCAGTACTTC
>NA|NA|TRBV4-3|TRBJ2-7|15
CASSQDLWVSYEQYF
TGCGCCAGCAGCCAAGATTTGTGGGTTTCCTACGAGCAGTACTTC
>TRBD2|few|TRBV12-3/TRBV12-4|TRBJ2-7|16
CASSPQLADLSYEQYF
TGTGCCAGCAGCCCTCAACTAGCGGACCTCTCCTACGAGCAGTACTTC
>TRBD1|few|TRBV6-2/TRBV6-3|TRBJ2-2|21
CASSYSAEPGQGTANTGELFF
TGTGCCAGCAGTTATAGCGCTGAACCGGGACAGGGGACAGCGAACACCGGGGAGCTGTTTTTT
>NA|many|TRBV6-5|TRBJ2-2|15
CASRPPGQNTGELFF
TGTGCCAGCAGGCCACCGGGACAGAACACCGGGGAGCTGTTTTTT
>TRBD2|once|TRBV4-1|TRBJ2-5|20
CASSRPGLAGGGDLQETQYF
TGCGCCAGCAGCCGACCGGGACTAGCGGGGGGAGGGGATCTTCAAGAGACCCAGTACTTC
>NA|NA|TRBV29-1|TRBJ1-2|12
CSATRGSYGYTF
TGCAGCGCTACCAGGGGATCCTATGGCTACACCTTC
>NA|few|TRBV5-8|TRBJ1-1|13
CASSFTGRTEAFF
TGTGCCAGCAGCTTTACGGGGCGTACTGAAGCTTTCTTT
>NA|NA|TRBV7-6|TRBJ2-5|13
CASSSTVEETQYF
TGTGCCAGCAGCTCGACAGTCGAGGAGACCCAGTACTTC
>TRBD1|NA|TRBV5-6|TRBJ2-7|14
CASSLGTALWEQYF
TGTGCCAGCAGCCTTGGGACAGCCCTGTGGGAGCAGTACTTC